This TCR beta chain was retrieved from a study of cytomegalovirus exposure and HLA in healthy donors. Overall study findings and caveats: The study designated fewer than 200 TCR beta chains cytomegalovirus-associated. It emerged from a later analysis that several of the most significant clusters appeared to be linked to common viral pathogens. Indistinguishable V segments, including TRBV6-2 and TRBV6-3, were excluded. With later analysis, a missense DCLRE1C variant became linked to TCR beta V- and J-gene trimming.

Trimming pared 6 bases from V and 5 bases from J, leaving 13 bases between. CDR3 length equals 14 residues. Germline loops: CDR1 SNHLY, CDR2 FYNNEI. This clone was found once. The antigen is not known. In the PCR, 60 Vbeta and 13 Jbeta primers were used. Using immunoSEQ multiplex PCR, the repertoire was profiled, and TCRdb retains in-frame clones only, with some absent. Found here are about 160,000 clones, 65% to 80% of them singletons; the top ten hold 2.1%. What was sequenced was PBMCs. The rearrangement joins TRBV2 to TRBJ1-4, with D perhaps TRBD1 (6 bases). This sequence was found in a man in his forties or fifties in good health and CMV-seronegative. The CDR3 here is CASSIQGPNEKLFF. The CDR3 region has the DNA TGTGCCAGCAGCATACAGGGCCCGAATGAAAAACTGTTTTTT. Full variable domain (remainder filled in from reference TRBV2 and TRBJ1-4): EPEVTQTPSHQVTQMGQEVILRCVPISNHLYFYWYRQILGQKVEFLVSFYNNEISEKSEIFDDQFSVERPDGSNFTLKIRSTKLEDSAMYFCASSIQGPNEKLFFGSGTQLSVL.